This T cell receptor (beta chain) comes out of a study of cytomegalovirus exposure and HLA in healthy donors. General study results and limits: What a later analysis reportedly showed was that an Asian-associated ancestry cluster had fewer N-insertions than the approximately 700-donor mean. High sensitivity and specificity were reportedly achieved when the classifier diagnosed cytomegalovirus status. A later analysis by the authors found several of the most significant clusters apparently linked to common viral pathogens.

Amplification used 60 Vbeta primers and 13 Jbeta primers. Study processing details: Later reanalysis found roughly 80 million unique TCR beta chains, around 9.9 million of them shared. The repertoire was sequenced with immunoSEQ multiplex PCR; TCRdb's copy has only in-frame clones and lacks some. V and J calls plus clone size are reproduced from that table; the DNA served to infer D and trimming. The sample includes 100,000 or so clones, roughly 83% of them seen just once. Germline CDR1 SGHNT, CDR2 YYREEE (reference sequence). There are 15 residues in the CDR3. The germline V and J ends were trimmed by 2 bases and 0 bases, with 8 bases remaining between them. On this clone itself: What it binds is not known.

The receptor was derived from a female donor in good health and CMV-seropositive. The specimen sequenced was PBMCs. The chain has TRBV5-4 and TRBJ2-2; D unresolved. The CDR3 sequence: CASSLPNPNTGELFF. CDR3 coding DNA: TGTGCCAGCAGCTTACCTAATCCGAACACCGGGGAGCTGTTTTTT.